This T cell receptor beta chain comes out of a study of monozygotic twins with inflammatory bowel disease. Each TCR library consumed around 3.5 ug of total RNA. Using the 5' RACE reads, TCRdb records one entry per CDR3 protein without DNA. The table counts 300,000 to 350,000 distinct CDR3 sequences; 2% to 2.5% lies in the top ten. The CDR3 extends over 15 amino acids. Germline V gene data show CDR1 as DFQATT and CDR2 as SNEGSKA (reference sequence). Sample: blood. The rearrangement joins TRBV20-1 to TRBJ2-5; TCRdb picks TRBD1, but there is no DNA to check that call. The receptor's source is a human donor with ulcerative colitis or Crohn's disease, or a healthy co-twin of an affected twin (not recorded which). The CDR3: CSASHAGTAQETQYF.